A selection of T cell receptor beta chains follows, all from one sample in a study of neurological immune-mediated disorders. Via MiXCR, TCRdb re-called the 5' RACE reads, giving one row per CDR3 protein. The table lists fewer than 85,000 distinct CDR3 sequences, 17% of them singletons, with 15% to 19% in the top ten. Sequenced: PBMCs. These receptors all come from a woman in her thirties or forties in good health. Each CDR3 is given with its conserved first and last residue. D genes are given only for firm matches. Part of the rows lack a size; the others show once, few, many or a class for expanded clones.

D,J,size,length,V,CDR3,DNA
NA,TRBJ1-5,many,15,TRBV5-6,CASSLGRGDSQPQHF,TGTGCCAGCAGCCTAGGACGGGGGGATAGTCAGCCCCAGCATTTT
NA,TRBJ1-3,many,14,TRBV7-3,CASSPSGARDTIYF,TGTGCCAGCAGCCCTAGCGGAGCCCGGGACACCATATATTTT
NA,TRBJ2-5,once,11,TRBV12-3/TRBV12-4,CPSSWRETQYF,TGTCCCAGCAGTTGGAGAGAGACCCAGTACTTC
TRBD1,TRBJ1-2,many,13,TRBV27,CASSFGTGDGYTF,TGTGCCAGCAGTTTCGGGACAGGGGATGGCTACACCTTC
NA,TRBJ1-1,NA,15,TRBV5-1,CASSLEGGTDPEAFF,TGCGCCAGCAGCTTGGAGGGAGGTACCGACCCTGAAGCTTTCTTT
TRBD1,TRBJ2-1,many,12,TRBV2,CASSQTGNEQFF,TGTGCCAGCAGTCAGACAGGGAATGAGCAGTTCTTC
NA,TRBJ1-1,few,14,TRBV9,CASNPSGGNTEAFF,TGTGCCAGCAATCCCTCGGGGGGGAACACTGAAGCTTTCTTT
TRBD1,TRBJ1-2,many,13,TRBV7-2,CASSPGTGRTYTF,TGTGCCAGCAGCCCCGGGACAGGGAGGACCTACACCTTC
TRBD1,TRBJ1-2,NA,16,TRBV28,CASSPLSGQGAYGYTF,TGTGCCAGCAGCCCCCTTTCGGGACAGGGAGCATATGGCTACACCTTC
NA,TRBJ2-1,many,14,TRBV5-1,CASSLQGSYNEQFF,TGCGCCAGCAGCTTACAGGGCTCCTACAATGAGCAGTTCTTC
TRBD1,TRBJ2-1,NA,14,TRBV9,CASSRDSSYNEQFF,TGTGCCAGCAGTAGGGACAGCTCCTACAATGAGCAGTTCTTC
NA,TRBJ1-6,NA,13,TRBV14,CASSQGGASPLHF,TGTGCCAGCAGCCAAGGGGGGGCTTCACCCCTCCACTTT
TRBD1,TRBJ1-2,many,17,TRBV7-2,CASSVWGNRQGNYGYTF,TGTGCCAGCAGTGTGTGGGGGAACCGACAGGGAAACTATGGCTACACCTTC
NA,TRBJ1-2,many,12,TRBV5-5,CASSFKVQGYTF,TGTGCCAGCAGCTTTAAGGTACAGGGCTACACCTTC
NA,TRBJ1-4,many,16,TRBV14,CASSHGGEGRKEKLFF,TGTGCCAGCAGCCACGGGGGTGAGGGGCGCAAAGAAAAACTGTTTTTT
NA,TRBJ2-3,NA,16,TRBV9,CASSDEAGSTGDTQYF,TGTGCCAGCAGCGACGAAGCGGGCTCCACGGGGGATACGCAGTATTTT
TRBD1,TRBJ2-3,many,16,TRBV7-8,CASSLWTGGSTDTQYF,TGTGCCAGCAGCCTTTGGACAGGGGGTAGCACAGATACGCAGTATTTT
TRBD1,TRBJ2-4,many,17,TRBV5-1,CASSSWQGALAKNIQYF,TGCGCCAGCAGCTCATGGCAGGGGGCCCTAGCCAAAAACATTCAGTACTTC
NA,TRBJ2-5,many,13,TRBV12-3/TRBV12-4,CASVRDYQETQYF,TGTGCCAGCGTCCGGGACTACCAAGAGACCCAGTACTTC
NA,TRBJ2-7,few,15,TRBV27,CASSLTRASSYEQYF,TGTGCCAGCAGTTTAACACGAGCAAGCTCCTACGAGCAGTACTTC
TRBD1,TRBJ1-6,many,14,TRBV10-3,CAISSGQGNSPLHF,TGTGCCATCAGTTCGGGACAGGGAAACTCACCCCTCCACTTT
NA,TRBJ1-2,once,15,TRBV14,CASSQDWQADYGYTF,TGTGCCAGCAGCCAAGATTGGCAGGCAGACTATGGCTACACCTTC
TRBD2,TRBJ2-5,few,13,TRBV6-5,CASRLAGAETQYF,TGTGCCAGCCGACTAGCGGGCGCGGAGACCCAGTACTTC
TRBD1,TRBJ2-2,NA,12,TRBV20-1,CSANRGTGELFF,TGCAGTGCAAACAGGGGCACCGGGGAGCTGTTTTTT
NA,TRBJ2-1,NA,13,TRBV5-1,CASSSAVECEQFF,TGCGCCAGTAGCTCGGCGGTGGAGTGTGAGCAGTTCTTC
NA,TRBJ1-3,many,13,TRBV5-1,CASSLETGNTIYF,TGCGCCAGCAGCTTAGAGACTGGAAACACCATATATTTT
NA,TRBJ2-3,NA,17,TRBV5-1,CASSLGLVQGGDRTQYF,TGCGCCAGCAGCTTGGGTTTGGTACAGGGCGGAGATAGGACGCAGTATTTT
NA,TRBJ1-1,many,14,TRBV15,CATSRDSRGTEAFF,TGTGCCACCAGCAGAGATTCCAGGGGCACTGAAGCTTTCTTT
TRBD1,TRBJ1-6,NA,16,TRBV27,CASRRGQGTYNSPLHF,TGTGCCAGCAGGCGCGGACAGGGAACTTATAATTCACCCCTCCACTTT
NA,TRBJ1-2,many,13,TRBV5-1,CASSWDNNYGYTF,TGCGCCAGCAGCTGGGACAATAACTATGGCTACACCTTC
NA,TRBJ1-2,NA,13,TRBV5-1,CASSWGVPYGYTF,TGCGCCAGCAGCTGGGGGGTGCCCTATGGCTACACCTTC
NA,TRBJ1-2,many,15,TRBV6-1,CASRYGAEANYGYTF,TGTGCCAGCAGGTACGGGGCGGAAGCTAACTATGGCTACACCTTC
NA,TRBJ2-3,many,15,TRBV5-1,CASTPVFDGTDTQYF,TGCGCCAGCACTCCGGTTTTTGACGGCACAGATACGCAGTATTTT
NA,TRBJ1-6,many,12,TRBV12-3/TRBV12-4,CAIPDGGSPLHF,TGTGCCATCCCTGATGGGGGATCACCCCTCCACTTT
NA,TRBJ2-1,many,11,TRBV12-3/TRBV12-4,CASTDYNEQFF,TGTGCCAGCACAGACTACAATGAGCAGTTCTTC
NA,TRBJ2-7,NA,14,TRBV7-6,CASSPLDLGYEQYF,TGTGCCAGCAGCCCCCTAGACTTGGGCTACGAGCAGTACTTC
NA,TRBJ2-3,NA,16,TRBV5-1,CASSLGAVGGTDTRYF,TGCGCCAGCAGCTTGGGTGCGGTGGGAGGCACAGATACGCGGTATTTT
NA,TRBJ1-1,many,14,TRBV27,CASGGSGAYTEAFF,TGTGCCAGTGGAGGATCCGGGGCCTACACTGAAGCTTTCTTT
NA,TRBJ2-3,few,15,TRBV12-3/TRBV12-4,CASSWRGPSTDTQYF,TGTGCCAGCAGTTGGAGGGGCCCTAGCACAGATACGCAGTATTTT
TRBD1,TRBJ2-1,many,14,TRBV7-8,CASSLPDRGREQFF,TGTGCCAGCAGCTTACCCGACAGGGGGCGAGAGCAGTTCTTC
TRBD1,TRBJ2-1,many,14,TRBV9,CASSPRTGDNEQFF,TGTGCCAGCAGCCCGAGGACAGGGGACAATGAGCAGTTCTTC
TRBD1,TRBJ1-1,many,16,TRBV20-1,CSARDEAGGENTEAFF,TGCAGTGCTAGAGATGAGGCAGGGGGGGAGAACACTGAAGCTTTCTTT
TRBD1,TRBJ2-3,many,15,TRBV29-1,CSVPLSRDSVDTQYF,TGCAGCGTCCCACTCTCCCGGGACAGCGTCGATACGCAGTATTTT
TRBD1,TRBJ1-2,NA,15,TRBV10-3,CAISDYRDRGRGYTF,TGTGCCATCAGTGACTACCGGGACAGGGGGCGAGGCTACACCTTC